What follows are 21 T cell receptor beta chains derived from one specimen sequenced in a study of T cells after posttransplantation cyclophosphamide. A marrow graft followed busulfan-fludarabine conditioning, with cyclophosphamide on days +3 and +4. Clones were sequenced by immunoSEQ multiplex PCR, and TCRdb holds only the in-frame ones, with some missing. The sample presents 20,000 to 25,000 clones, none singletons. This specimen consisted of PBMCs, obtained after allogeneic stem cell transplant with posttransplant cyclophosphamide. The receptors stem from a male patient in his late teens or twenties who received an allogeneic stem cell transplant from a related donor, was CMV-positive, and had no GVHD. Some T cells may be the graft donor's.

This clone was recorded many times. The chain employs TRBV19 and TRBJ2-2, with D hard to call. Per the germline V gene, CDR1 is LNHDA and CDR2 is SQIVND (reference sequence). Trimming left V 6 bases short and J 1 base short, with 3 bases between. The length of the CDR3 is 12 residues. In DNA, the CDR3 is TGTGCCAGTAGACAGAACACCGGGGAGCTGTTTTTT. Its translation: CASRQNTGELFF.

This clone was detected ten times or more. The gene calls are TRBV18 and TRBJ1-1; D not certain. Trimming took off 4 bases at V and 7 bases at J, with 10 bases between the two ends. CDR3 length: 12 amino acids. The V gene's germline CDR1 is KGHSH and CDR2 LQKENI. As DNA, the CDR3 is TGTGCCAGCTCACAAACAGAAAATGAAGCTTTCTTT. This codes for CASSQTENEAFF.

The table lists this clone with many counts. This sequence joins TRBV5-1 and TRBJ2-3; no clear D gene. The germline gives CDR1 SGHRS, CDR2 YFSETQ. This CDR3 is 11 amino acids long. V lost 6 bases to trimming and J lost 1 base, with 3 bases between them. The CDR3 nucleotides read TGCGCCAGCACGGGCACAGATACGCAGTATTTT. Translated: CASTGTDTQYF. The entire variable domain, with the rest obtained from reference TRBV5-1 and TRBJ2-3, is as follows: KAGVTQTPRYLIKTRGQQVTLSCSPISGHRSVSWYQQTPGQGLQFLFEYFSETQRNKGNFPGRFSGRQFSNSRSEMNVSTLELGDSALYLCASTGTDTQYFGPGTRLTVL.

The CDR3 spells CASSLDFYEQYF. CDR3 bases: TGTGCCAGCAGCTTAGATTTCTACGAGCAGTACTTC. The chain combines TRBV11-2 with TRBJ2-5; D ambiguous. Judging by the DNA end, TRBJ2-7 fits better; the J call may be wrong. CDR3 size: 12 residues. The germline V gene has CDR1 SGHAT and CDR2 FQNNGV.

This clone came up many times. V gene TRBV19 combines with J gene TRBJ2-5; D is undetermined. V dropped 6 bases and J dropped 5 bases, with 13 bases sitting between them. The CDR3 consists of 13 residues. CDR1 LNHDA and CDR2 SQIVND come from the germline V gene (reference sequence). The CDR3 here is CASSPEIWETQYF. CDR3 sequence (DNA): TGTGCCAGTAGCCCCGAGATTTGGGAGACCCAGTACTTC.

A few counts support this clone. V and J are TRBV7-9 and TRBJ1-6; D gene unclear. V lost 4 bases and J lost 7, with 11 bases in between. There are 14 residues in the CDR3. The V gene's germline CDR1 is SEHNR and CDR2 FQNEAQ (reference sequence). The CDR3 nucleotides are TGTGCCAGCAGCTACGGACGGGAGAATTCACCCCTCCACTTT. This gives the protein CASSYGRENSPLHF.

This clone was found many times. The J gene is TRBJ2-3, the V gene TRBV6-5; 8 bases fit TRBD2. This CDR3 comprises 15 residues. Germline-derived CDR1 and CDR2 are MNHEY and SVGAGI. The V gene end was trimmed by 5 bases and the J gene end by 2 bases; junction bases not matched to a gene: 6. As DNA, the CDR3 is TGTGCCAGCAGTCCTCGGACTAGCCCCACAGATACGCAGTATTTT. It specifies CASSPRTSPTDTQYF.

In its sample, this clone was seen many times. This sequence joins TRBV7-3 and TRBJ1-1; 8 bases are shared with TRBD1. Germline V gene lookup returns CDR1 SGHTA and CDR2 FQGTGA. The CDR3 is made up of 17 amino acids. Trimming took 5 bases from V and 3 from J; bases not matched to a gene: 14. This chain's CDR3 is CASSKNGQGLGDTEAFF. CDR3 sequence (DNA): TGTGCCAGCAGCAAAAACGGACAGGGATTGGGGGACACTGAAGCTTTCTTT.

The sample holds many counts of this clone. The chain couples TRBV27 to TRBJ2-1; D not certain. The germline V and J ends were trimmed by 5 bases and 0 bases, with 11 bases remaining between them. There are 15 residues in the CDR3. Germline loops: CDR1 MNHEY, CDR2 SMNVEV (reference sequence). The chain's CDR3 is CASSTALSSYNEQFF. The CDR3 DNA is TGTGCCAGCAGTACTGCCCTGAGCTCCTACAATGAGCAGTTCTTC.

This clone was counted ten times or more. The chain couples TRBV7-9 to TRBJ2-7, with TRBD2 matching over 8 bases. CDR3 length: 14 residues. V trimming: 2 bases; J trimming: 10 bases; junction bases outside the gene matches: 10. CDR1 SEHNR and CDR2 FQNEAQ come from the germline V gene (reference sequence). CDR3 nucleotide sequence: TGTGCCAGCAGCTTAAGCGGGAGCGGGAGCGAACAGTACTTC. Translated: CASSLSGSGSEQYF.

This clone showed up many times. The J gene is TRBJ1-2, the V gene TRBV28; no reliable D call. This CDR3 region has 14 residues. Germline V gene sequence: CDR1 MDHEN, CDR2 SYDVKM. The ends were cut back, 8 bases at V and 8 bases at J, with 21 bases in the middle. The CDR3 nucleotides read TGTGCCAGCCGAGGCCGGGAGGTAAGAAGAGGCTACACCTTC. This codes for CASRGREVRRGYTF.

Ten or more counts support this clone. CDR3 sequence: CASKAPGGWNTGELFF. The DNA of the CDR3 is TGTGCCAGCAAGGCCCCAGGGGGATGGAACACCGGGGAGCTGTTTTTT. The J gene is TRBJ2-2, the V gene TRBV2, with 7 bases aligning to TRBD1. V lost 7 bases, J lost 1 base, and 9 bases stayed unmatched. From germline, CDR1 is SNHLY and CDR2 FYNNEI. This CDR3 region has 16 residues.

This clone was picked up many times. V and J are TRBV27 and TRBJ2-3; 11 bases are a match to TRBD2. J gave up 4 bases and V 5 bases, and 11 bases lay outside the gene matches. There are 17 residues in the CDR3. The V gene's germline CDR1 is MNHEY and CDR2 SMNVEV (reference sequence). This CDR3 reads CASSGVAGGLASDTQYF. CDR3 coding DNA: TGTGCCAGCAGTGGGGTAGCGGGAGGGCTCGCTTCAGATACGCAGTATTTT.

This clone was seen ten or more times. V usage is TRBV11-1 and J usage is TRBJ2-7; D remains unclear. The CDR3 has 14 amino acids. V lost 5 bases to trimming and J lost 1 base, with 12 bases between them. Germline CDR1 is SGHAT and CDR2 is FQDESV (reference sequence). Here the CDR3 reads CASSPETWSYEQYF. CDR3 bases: TGTGCCAGCAGCCCCGAAACATGGTCCTACGAGCAGTACTTC.

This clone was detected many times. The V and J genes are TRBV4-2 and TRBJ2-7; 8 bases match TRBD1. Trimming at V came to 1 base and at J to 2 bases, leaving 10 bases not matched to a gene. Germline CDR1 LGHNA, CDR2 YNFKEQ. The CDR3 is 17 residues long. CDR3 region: CASSQASGSGGTYEQYF. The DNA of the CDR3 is TGTGCCAGCAGCCAAGCCTCCGGCTCAGGGGGCACCTACGAGCAGTACTTC.

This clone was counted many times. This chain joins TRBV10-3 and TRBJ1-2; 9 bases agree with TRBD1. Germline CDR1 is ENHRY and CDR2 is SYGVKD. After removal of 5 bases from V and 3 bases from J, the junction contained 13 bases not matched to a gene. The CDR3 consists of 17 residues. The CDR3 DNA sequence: TGTGCCATCAGTAACCGGGACAGGGCCAACGTAGACTATGGCTACACCTTC. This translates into CAISNRDRANVDYGYTF.

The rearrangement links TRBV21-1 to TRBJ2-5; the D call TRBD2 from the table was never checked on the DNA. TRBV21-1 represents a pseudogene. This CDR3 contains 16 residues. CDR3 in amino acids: CASSKAPGLRCGTQYF. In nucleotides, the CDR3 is TGTGCCAGCAGCAAAGCCCCGGGACTCCGGTGCGGGACCCAGTACTTC.

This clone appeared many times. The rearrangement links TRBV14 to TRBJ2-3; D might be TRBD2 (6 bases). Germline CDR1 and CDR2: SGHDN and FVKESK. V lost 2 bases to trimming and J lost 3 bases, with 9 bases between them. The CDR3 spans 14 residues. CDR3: CASSQRLVTDTQYF. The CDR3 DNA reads TGTGCCAGCAGCCAACGACTAGTGACAGATACGCAGTATTTT. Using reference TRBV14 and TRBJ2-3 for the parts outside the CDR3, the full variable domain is EAGVTQFPSHSVIEKGQTVTLRCDPISGHDNLYWYRRVMGKEIKFLLHFVKESKQDESGMPNNRFLAERTGGTYSTLKVQPAELEDSGVYFCASSQRLVTDTQYFGPGTRLTVL.

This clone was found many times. CDR3 protein: CASSLHTGPSTDTQYF. In DNA form, the CDR3 reads TGTGCCAGCAGTTTACATACAGGGCCGTCGACAGATACGCAGTATTTT. The chain links TRBV27 to TRBJ2-3; D possibly corresponds to TRBD1 (6 bases). Germline CDR1 reads MNHEY; CDR2 reads SMNVEV (reference sequence). This CDR3 contains 16 residues. The germline V and J ends were trimmed by 2 bases and 3 bases, with 15 bases remaining between them.

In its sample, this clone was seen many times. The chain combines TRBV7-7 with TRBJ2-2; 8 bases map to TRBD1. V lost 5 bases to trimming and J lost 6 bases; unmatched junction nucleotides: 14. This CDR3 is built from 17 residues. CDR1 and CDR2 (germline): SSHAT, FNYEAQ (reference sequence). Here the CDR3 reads CASSKLTGEKSPGELFF. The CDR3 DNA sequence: TGTGCCAGCAGCAAATTGACAGGGGAAAAATCTCCCGGGGAGCTGTTTTTT.

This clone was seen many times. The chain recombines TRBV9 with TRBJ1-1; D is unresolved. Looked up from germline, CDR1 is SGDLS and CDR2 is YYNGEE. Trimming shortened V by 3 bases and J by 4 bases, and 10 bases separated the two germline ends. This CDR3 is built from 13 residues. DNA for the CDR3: TGTGCCAGCAGCGCCAGTTGGTCCACTGAAGCTTTCTTT. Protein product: CASSASWSTEAFF.